One T cell receptor (beta chain) is described in this entry. Its antigen remains unknown. The data stem from a study of CD8+CD57+ T cells in acquired aplastic anemia. Study results and caveats: Patients and controls shared nearly 30 CD8+ CDR3 sequences, highly expressed in patients.

Using genomic DNA as the template, TCR beta VDJ and CDR3 profiling was carried out. A single record per CDR3 protein comes from TCRdb applying MiXCR to the reads. The table shows 90,000 to 150,000 distinct CDR3 sequences, with 55% to 70% occurring only once. The CDR3 has 15 amino acids. The germline V gene encodes CDR1 SGHVS and CDR2 FQNEAQ. V was trimmed by 4 bases and J by 0 bases, leaving 12 bases between them. Before being chosen for sequencing, patients had shown CD8+CD57+ cell expansion by flow cytometry. The sequencing sample was made of sorted CD4+, CD8+, or CD8+CD57+ T cells (not recorded which) from PBMCs. The sequence came from a human donor with aplastic anemia. The rearrangement links TRBV7-8 to TRBJ1-2; D gene ambiguous. The CDR3 loop is CASSSHRLSNYGYTF. The CDR3 DNA sequence: TGTGCCAGCAGCTCCCATCGACTGTCTAACTATGGCTACACCTTC.